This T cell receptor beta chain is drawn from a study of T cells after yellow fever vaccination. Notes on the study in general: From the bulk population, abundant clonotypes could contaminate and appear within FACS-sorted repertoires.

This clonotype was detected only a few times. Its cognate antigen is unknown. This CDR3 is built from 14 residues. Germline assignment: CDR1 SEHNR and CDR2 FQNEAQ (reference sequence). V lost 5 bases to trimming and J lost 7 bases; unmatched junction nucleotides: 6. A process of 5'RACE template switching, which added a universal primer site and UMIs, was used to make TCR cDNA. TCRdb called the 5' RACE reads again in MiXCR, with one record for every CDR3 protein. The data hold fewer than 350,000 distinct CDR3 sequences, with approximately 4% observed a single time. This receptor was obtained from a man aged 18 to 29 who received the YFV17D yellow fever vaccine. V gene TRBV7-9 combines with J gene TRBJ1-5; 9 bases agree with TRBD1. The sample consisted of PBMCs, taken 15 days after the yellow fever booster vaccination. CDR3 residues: CASSPGTGWQPQHF. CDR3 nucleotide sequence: TGTGCCAGCAGCCCTGGGACAGGGTGGCAGCCCCAGCATTTT.